Below, one TCR beta chain is given with its context. This record belongs to a study of blood T cell repertoires in COVID-19. Across the study: From the United States, Italy and Spain came samples of acute and convalescent COVID-19.

The trim removed 4 bases at V and 7 bases at J, leaving 8 bases unmatched. The germline CDR1 and CDR2 sequences are SGHRS and YFSETQ. This CDR3 has 15 residues. Adults between about 18 and 89 years of age took part from some 25 US areas. Each exposed participant met a COVID-19 case in the 2 weeks preceding study entry. Original handling: Amplified reference gene primers provided the basis for estimating nucleated cell counts. The data were produced by immunoSEQ multiplex PCR, yet TCRdb's version contains in-frame clones alone and is incomplete. D and trimming come from the DNA, and the V and J calls and clone size come from that table. The repertoire holds 200,000 to 300,000 clones, with approximately 83% as singletons.

This receptor was obtained from a woman aged 35 to 49 who had been exposed to COVID-19. The V call is TRBV5-1, the J call TRBJ1-6; 7 nucleotides match TRBD1. Material: PBMCs or T cells enriched from blood (not recorded which). The CDR3 region is CASSVNTGVNSPLHF. DNA for the CDR3: TGCGCCAGCAGCGTGAACACAGGGGTAAATTCACCCCTCCACTTT.